This T cell receptor (beta chain) was recovered during a study of control samples from healthy donors and cancer patients. CDR3 length equals 15 residues. Germline loops: CDR1 SQVTM, CDR2 ANQGSEA. V trimming: 0 bases; J trimming: 6 bases; junction bases outside the gene matches: 9. The method was immunoSEQ multiplex PCR; TCRdb's version includes in-frame clones alone and lacks a portion of them. The data show 130,000 or so clones, with less than 95% seen just once and 7.1% held by the top ten. This chain links TRBV29-1 with TRBJ2-7; 9 bases align to TRBD1. Sequencing input: blood. The receptor comes from a man aged 18 to 35 in good health. The CDR3 DNA is TGCAGCGTTGAAGATGCAGGGGACAGGGAAGGCGAGCAGTACTTC. It specifies CSVEDAGDREGEQYF.